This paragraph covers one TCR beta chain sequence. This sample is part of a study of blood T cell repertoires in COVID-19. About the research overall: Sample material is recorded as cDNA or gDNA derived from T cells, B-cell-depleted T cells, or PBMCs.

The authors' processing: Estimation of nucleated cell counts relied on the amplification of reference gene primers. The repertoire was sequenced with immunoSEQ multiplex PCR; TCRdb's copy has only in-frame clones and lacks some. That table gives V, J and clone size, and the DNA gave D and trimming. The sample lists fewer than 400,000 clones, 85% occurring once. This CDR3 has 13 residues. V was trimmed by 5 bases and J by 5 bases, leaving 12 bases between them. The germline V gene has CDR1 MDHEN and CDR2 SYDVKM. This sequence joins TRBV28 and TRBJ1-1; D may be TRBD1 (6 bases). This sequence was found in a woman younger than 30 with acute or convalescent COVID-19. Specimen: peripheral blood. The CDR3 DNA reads TGTGCCAGCAGTCTAAGGACAGTTACTGAAGCTTTCTTT. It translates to CASSLRTVTEAFF.